The rows below give T cell receptor beta chains drawn from one sample of a study of shared clonotypes between healthy human individuals. This table comes from immunoSEQ multiplex PCR, and its TCRdb copy is limited to in-frame clones, with some not included. The top ten clones hold about 0.13% of a sample with about 2,500,000 clones, about 92% of them seen once. The sequenced sample was naive CD4+ T cells sorted from blood. The receptors come from a man aged 18 to 30 in good health. Each CDR3 is given with its conserved first and last residue. Each record gives: J gene, V gene, clone size, D gene, CDR3 protein, CDR3 DNA. D genes are given only for firm matches. The size entry is marked missing in some rows and otherwise reads once, few, many or a size class.

J gene: TRBJ1-2; V gene: TRBV6-1; clone size: few; D gene: .; CDR3 protein: CASSEALRGDGYTF; CDR3 DNA: TGTGCCAGCAGTGAAGCGCTCCGGGGGGATGGCTACACCTTC
J gene: TRBJ1-4; V gene: TRBV30; clone size: .; D gene: .; CDR3 protein: CAWRPLSWGEKLFF; CDR3 DNA: TGTGCCTGGAGGCCCCTTTCGTGGGGTGAAAAACTGTTTTTT
J gene: TRBJ2-5; V gene: TRBV7-6; clone size: .; D gene: TRBD1; CDR3 protein: CASSPGTGQETQYF; CDR3 DNA: TGTGCCAGCAGCCCCGGGACAGGGCAAGAGACCCAGTACTTC
J gene: TRBJ2-5; V gene: TRBV18; clone size: .; D gene: TRBD2; CDR3 protein: CASSPNGGYQETQYF; CDR3 DNA: TGTGCCAGCTCACCCAACGGGGGGTACCAAGAGACCCAGTACTTC
J gene: TRBJ1-5; V gene: TRBV7-2; clone size: .; D gene: TRBD1; CDR3 protein: CASSFGTGLDQPQHF; CDR3 DNA: TGTGCCAGCAGCTTTGGGACAGGGTTAGATCAGCCCCAGCATTTT
J gene: TRBJ2-7; V gene: TRBV11-2; clone size: .; D gene: TRBD1; CDR3 protein: CASSTNRDRGYEQYF; CDR3 DNA: TGTGCCAGCAGTACCAACCGGGACAGGGGGTACGAGCAGTACTTC
J gene: TRBJ2-3; V gene: TRBV11-2; clone size: .; D gene: .; CDR3 protein: CASSSPGAQITQYF; CDR3 DNA: TGTGCCAGCAGCTCCCCGGGAGCGCAGATAACGCAGTATTTT
J gene: TRBJ1-2; V gene: TRBV21-1; clone size: .; D gene: .; CDR3 protein: CASSPPGQGFYGYTF; CDR3 DNA: TGTGCCAGCAGCCCCCCGGGACAGGGCTTCTATGGCTACACCTTC
J gene: TRBJ2-7; V gene: TRBV27; clone size: .; D gene: .; CDR3 protein: CASREQGEQYF; CDR3 DNA: TGTGCCAGCCGGGAGCAAGGGGAGCAGTACTTC
J gene: TRBJ2-5; V gene: TRBV7-2; clone size: once; D gene: TRBD2; CDR3 protein: CASSVSLAGGPRETQYF; CDR3 DNA: TGTGCCAGCAGCGTGAGCCTAGCGGGAGGGCCGCGGGAGACCCAGTACTTC
J gene: TRBJ1-5; V gene: TRBV6-5; clone size: .; D gene: .; CDR3 protein: CASSYLSNQPQHF; CDR3 DNA: TGTGCCAGCAGTTATCTTAGCAATCAGCCCCAGCATTTT
J gene: TRBJ2-5; V gene: TRBV9; clone size: once; D gene: .; CDR3 protein: CASSTGTVWETQYF; CDR3 DNA: TGTGCCAGCAGCACCGGGACCGTGTGGGAGACCCAGTACTTC
J gene: TRBJ1-1; V gene: TRBV11-2; clone size: .; D gene: .; CDR3 protein: CASSFGTGRTEAFF; CDR3 DNA: TGTGCCAGCAGCTTTGGGACGGGGAGGACTGAAGCTTTCTTT